These T cell receptor beta chains were read from a single sample in a study of cytomegalovirus exposure and HLA in healthy donors. TCRdb keeps only in-frame clones here, not all; method: immunoSEQ multiplex PCR. The sample has around 220,000 clones, about 80% seen once; the top ten hold 15% to 17%. Sample: PBMCs. The receptor source for this set is a man aged 35 to 55 in good health and CMV-seronegative. Each CDR3 is given with its conserved first and last residue. D genes are given only for firm matches. Expanded clones are given a class, and other clones once, few, many or no size at all.

CDR3 length	D gene	clone size	J gene	V gene	CDR3 DNA	CDR3 protein
13	NA	NA	TRBJ2-7	TRBV5-4	TGTGCCAGCAGCATCGGACTGACCTACGAGCAGTACTTC	CASSIGLTYEQYF
14	TRBD1	NA	TRBJ1-1	TRBV5-1	TGCGCCAGCACCGAGGGACAGCCGAACACTGAAGCTTTCTTT	CASTEGQPNTEAFF
13	TRBD1	few	TRBJ1-1	TRBV27	TGTGCCAGCAGTTATACAGGGGGCACTGAAGCTTTCTTT	CASSYTGGTEAFF
14	TRBD1	NA	TRBJ1-3	TRBV7-9	TGTGCCAGCAGCTTCGGGACAGTTGGAAACACCATATATTTT	CASSFGTVGNTIYF
14	NA	NA	TRBJ2-7	TRBV13	TGTGCCAGCAGCCCCCGGGGTTTAACCTACGAGCAGTACTTC	CASSPRGLTYEQYF
13	NA	NA	TRBJ1-5	TRBV7-3	TGTGCCAGCAGCTCCCAGGGGAATCAGCCCCAGCATTTT	CASSSQGNQPQHF
15	TRBD1	NA	TRBJ2-6	TRBV5-4	TGTGCCAGCAGCTTGGACAGGGGGATAGCCAACGTCCTGACTTTC	CASSLDRGIANVLTF
13	NA	NA	TRBJ1-1	TRBV29-1	TGCAGCGTCGCCGCCGGACAGACCACTGAAGCTTTCTTT	CSVAAGQTTEAFF
15	TRBD2	NA	TRBJ2-7	TRBV28	TGTGCCAGCAGTCCCGGACTAGCGGGGACCTACGAGCAGTACTTC	CASSPGLAGTYEQYF
13	NA	NA	TRBJ1-6	TRBV19	TGTGCCAGTAGTGCCCGGGACTTATCACCCCTCCACTTT	CASSARDLSPLHF
16	TRBD2	NA	TRBJ2-7	TRBV9	TGTGCCAGCAGCGTCGGTGGTAGCGGGGGATCCTACGAGCAGTACTTC	CASSVGGSGGSYEQYF
15	NA	NA	TRBJ2-1	TRBV4-3	TGCGCCAGCAGCCCAAGTATAACTACGTACAATGAGCAGTTCTTC	CASSPSITTYNEQFF
15	TRBD1	NA	TRBJ1-1	TRBV5-1	TGCGCCAGCAGCGCGCCTGGGACAGGGAACACTGAAGCTTTCTTT	CASSAPGTGNTEAFF
14	NA	NA	TRBJ1-4	TRBV5-4	TGTGCCAGCAGCCGGGAGGGAAAAAATGAAAAACTGTTTTTT	CASSREGKNEKLFF